These 8 T cell receptor beta chains were all obtained from the same sample, sequenced in a study of CD8 T cells in Susac syndrome. RNA was extracted with the RNeasy kit, and a quantity of 0.5 to 1 ug was reverse transcribed using random hexamers. TCRdb reprocessed the immunoSEQ multiplex PCR reads via MiXCR and lists one record per CDR3 protein. This repertoire shows approximately 160,000 distinct CDR3 sequences, approximately 93% found once; its top ten account for about 0.09%. The specimen was CD4+ T cells from PBMCs. These receptors were taken from a human donor with multiple sclerosis.

CDR3 nucleotides: TGTGCCAGCAGTCCCGCTAGCGGACAAGAGACCCAGTACTTC. This sequence encodes CASSPASGQETQYF. The chain combines TRBV28 with TRBJ2-5; TRBD2 agrees at 7 bases. The CDR3 spans 14 residues. CDR1 MDHEN and CDR2 SYDVKM come from the germline V gene. The ends lost 5 bases at V and 2 bases at J; junction bases unmatched: 5.

The rearrangement links TRBV2 to TRBJ1-1; the D is unclear. The germline CDR1 and CDR2 sequences are SNHLY and FYNNEI. V was clipped by 9 bases and J by 11 bases, with 13 bases between them. The CDR3 consists of 10 residues. The CDR3 sequence is CASRERWAFF. The CDR3 nucleotides are TGTGCCAGTCGGGAGAGGTGGGCTTTCTTT.

The chain recombines TRBV12-5 with TRBJ2-6, with TRBD2 as a possible D gene (6 bases). Deletions cut 7 bases from V and 0 bases from J, with 22 bases between. The CDR3 is made up of 19 amino acids. Germline V lookup: CDR1 LGHNT, CDR2 FRNRAP. In DNA, the CDR3 is TGTGCTAGTGTTTTTGGGGGGATAGGGAGCTTCTCTGGGGCCAACGTCCTGACTTTC. This translates into CASVFGGIGSFSGANVLTF. Combining the CDR3 with reference TRBV12-5 and TRBJ2-6 gives the whole variable domain DARVTQTPRHKVTEMGQEVTMRCQPILGHNTVFWYRQTMMQGLELLAYFRNRAPLDDSGMPKDRFSAEMPDATLATLKIQPSEPRDSAVYFCASVFGGIGSFSGANVLTFGAGSRLTVL.

The chain joins TRBV12-3 or TRBV12-4 to TRBJ2-2; no clear D. There are 15 residues in the CDR3. Trimming took off 6 bases at V and 5 bases at J, with 16 bases between the two ends. The CDR3 sequence: CASSPGGSITGELFF. DNA for the CDR3: TGTGCCAGCAGCCCCGGTGGGTCGATAACCGGGGAGCTGTTTTTT.

The chain has TRBV5-1 and TRBJ2-5, with 10 bases that match TRBD2. CDR3 length: 14 residues. J lost 4 bases, V lost 7 bases, and 7 bases had no gene match. Germline V gene data show CDR1 as SGHRS and CDR2 as YFSETQ. As DNA, the CDR3 is TGCGCCAGCTTTCAGCGGGAGGGCCGAGAGACCCAGTACTTC. This gives the protein CASFQREGRETQYF.

This clonotype was seen just once. The rearrangement uses TRBV7-9 and TRBJ1-2, with D possibly matching TRBD1 (6 bases). The V gene lost 5 bases and the J gene lost 8 bases, with 18 bases spanning the gap. The CDR3 length is 14 residues. The germline V gene encodes CDR1 SEHNR and CDR2 FQNEAQ (reference sequence). CDR3 loop: CASSRGGAPDGYTF. In DNA form, the CDR3 reads TGTGCCAGCAGCCGTGGGGGGGCGCCCGACGGCTACACCTTC.

The chain joins TRBV18 to TRBJ1-2, with D perhaps TRBD1 (6 bases). The V and J ends lost 0 bases and 4 bases respectively, with 9 bases between them. Germline V gene data show CDR1 as KGHSH and CDR2 as LQKENI. The length of the CDR3 is 14 residues. The CDR3 sequence is CASSPPGRGYGYTF. CDR3 nucleotides: TGTGCCAGCTCACCACCGGGCAGGGGCTATGGCTACACCTTC.

The gene calls are TRBV20-1 and TRBJ2-7; D not certain. Trimming removed 3 bases at V and 4 bases at J, with 7 bases between. CDR3 length: 11 amino acids. Germline assignment: CDR1 DFQATT and CDR2 SNEGSKA (reference sequence). CDR3 protein: CSASPGYEQYF. As DNA, the CDR3 is TGCAGTGCTAGCCCAGGATACGAGCAGTACTTC.